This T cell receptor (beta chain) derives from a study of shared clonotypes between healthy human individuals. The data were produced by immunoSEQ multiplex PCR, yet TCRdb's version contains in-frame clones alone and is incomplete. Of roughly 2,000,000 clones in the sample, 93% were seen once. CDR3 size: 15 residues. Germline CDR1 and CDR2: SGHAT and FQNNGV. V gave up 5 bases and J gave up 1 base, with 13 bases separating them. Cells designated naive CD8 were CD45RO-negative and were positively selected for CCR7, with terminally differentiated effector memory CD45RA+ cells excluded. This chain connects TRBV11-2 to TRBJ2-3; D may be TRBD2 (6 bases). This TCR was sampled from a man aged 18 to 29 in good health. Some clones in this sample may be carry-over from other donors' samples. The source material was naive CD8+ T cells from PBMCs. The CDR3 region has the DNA TGTGCCAGCAGCCAGAGGTTAGCGGGCACAGATACGCAGTATTTT. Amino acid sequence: CASSQRLAGTDTQYF.